This TCR beta chain was documented in a study of blood T cell repertoires in COVID-19 (dated by TCRdb to 2019 to 2021). A note on the overall study: Collaborator samples came from the United States, Italy and Spain and covered acute and convalescent phases of COVID-19. The repertoires were released in a freely available public database intended as a resource for research on the immune response to SARS-CoV-2. Samples were obtained from the ongoing ImmuneRACE study (first 160 participants) and from some 1,200 subjects provided by 6 global collaborators. Where HLA class I and class II types were available, the types were taken from metadata supplied by the sample provider, not from assay-based typing. The prospective study material was composed of cDNA or gDNA derived from T cells, B-cell-depleted T cells, or PBMCs. Subjects who had been exposed to COVID-19, were actively infected with it, or had recovered from it provided the deeply sampled blood TCRbeta repertoires that made up the dataset. A de-identified subject ID, COVID-19 status, age in years and sex were almost always included in the sample metadata. Overall study results and their limits: The amount of clinical and demographic metadata varied by source and participant and was provided uncurated.

TCRbeta CDR3 regions were amplified from genomic DNA using the immunoSEQ Assay, a bias-controlled multiplex PCR. Processing in the source paper ran as follows. Nucleated cell counts per sample were estimated from amplification of reference gene primers within the assay. To quantify the absolute abundance of each unique TCRbeta CDR3 rearrangement, sequence reads were collapsed and filtered. For each sample, productive Simpson clonality was calculated as the square root of Simpson's diversity index across productive rearrangements. TCRdb's version of the immuneACCESS table is confined to in-frame rearrangements and falls short of the full clone set. An unresolved V gene accounts for under half of the shortfall where checked; the remainder is of unknown origin. That table is the source of V, J and clone size, and D and trimming were worked out from the DNA. The sample yields nearly 15,000 clones; around 74% were counted once. Together, the top ten hold roughly an eighth of the sample.

The CDR3 starts with the cysteine, ends with the phenylalanine, and has 13 residues. Here the CDR3 DNA is all that survives: 39 bases in frame from base 1. At the junction V is shortened by 10 bases and J by 1 base, with 14 bases in between. The CDR1 and CDR2 encoded by the germline V gene are SGDLS and YYNGEE. Whole blood was collected in K2EDTA tubes by collaborating institutions according to the institutions' own protocols. Collaborator samples were shipped for TCRbeta analysis as frozen whole blood, isolated PBMCs, or DNA extracted from either sample type. For this clone: Its specific antigen is unknown. Qualities for individual bases were not recorded, and no much larger clone is one base off.

This sequence originates from a man in his fifties or sixties with acute or convalescent COVID-19. Recombination joined TRBV9 with TRBJ1-2; TRBD1 is perhaps the D gene, given 5 matching bases. The sequencing input was peripheral blood. The CDR3 protein sequence reads: CAGHRTFNYGYTF. The sequenced DNA: TGTGCCGGACACAGGACATTTAACTATGGCTACACCTTC.